The clone carrying this T cell receptor (beta chain) was counted a single time. The data belong to a study of blood T cell repertoires in COVID-19. Looking at the study overall: PBMCs, B-cell-depleted T cells, or T cells provided the cDNA or gDNA that made up the material.

TCRdb's table, derived via immunoSEQ multiplex PCR, lists solely in-frame clones and lacks some. The sample carries some 150,000 clones, around 81% recorded once. This sequence was found in a woman in her thirties or forties who had recovered from COVID-19. The sequenced material came from PBMCs or T cells enriched from blood (not recorded which).

DNA of the CDR3: TGTGCCAGCAGTTTAGGCGGAAGCACAGATACGCAGTATTTT. Its protein is CASSLGGSTDTQYF. The chain carries TRBV6-5 and TRBJ2-3; D ambiguous. The germline gives CDR1 MNHEY, CDR2 SVGAGI. The CDR3 has 14 amino acids. V dropped 4 bases and J dropped 0 bases, with 8 bases sitting between them.